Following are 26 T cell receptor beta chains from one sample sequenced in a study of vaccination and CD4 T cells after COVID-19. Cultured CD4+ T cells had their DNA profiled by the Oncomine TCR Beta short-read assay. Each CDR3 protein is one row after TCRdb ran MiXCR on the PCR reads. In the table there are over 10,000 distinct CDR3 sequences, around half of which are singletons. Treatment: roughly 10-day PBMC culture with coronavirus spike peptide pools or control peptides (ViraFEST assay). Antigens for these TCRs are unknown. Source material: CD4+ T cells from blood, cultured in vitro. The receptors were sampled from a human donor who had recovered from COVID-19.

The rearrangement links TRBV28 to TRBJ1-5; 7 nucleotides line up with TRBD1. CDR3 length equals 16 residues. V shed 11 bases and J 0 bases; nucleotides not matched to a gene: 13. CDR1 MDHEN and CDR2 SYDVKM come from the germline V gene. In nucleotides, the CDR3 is TGTGCCCAAATGCCGGGACAGCGATATAGCAATCAGCCCCAGCATTTT. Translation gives CAQMPGQRYSNQPQHF.

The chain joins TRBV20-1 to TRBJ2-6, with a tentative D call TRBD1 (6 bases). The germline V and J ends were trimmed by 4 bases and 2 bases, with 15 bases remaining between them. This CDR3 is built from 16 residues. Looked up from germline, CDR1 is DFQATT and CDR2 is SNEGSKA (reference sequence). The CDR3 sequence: CSATRTGFAGANVLTF. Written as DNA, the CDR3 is TGCAGTGCTACCCGAACAGGGTTCGCTGGGGCCAACGTCCTGACTTTC.

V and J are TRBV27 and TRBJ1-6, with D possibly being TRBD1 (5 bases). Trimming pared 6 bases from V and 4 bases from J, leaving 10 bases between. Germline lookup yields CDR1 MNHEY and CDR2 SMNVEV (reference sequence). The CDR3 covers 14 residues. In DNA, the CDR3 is TGTGCCAGCAGCCGGGGGGAGTATAATTCACCCCTCCACTTT. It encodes CASSRGEYNSPLHF.

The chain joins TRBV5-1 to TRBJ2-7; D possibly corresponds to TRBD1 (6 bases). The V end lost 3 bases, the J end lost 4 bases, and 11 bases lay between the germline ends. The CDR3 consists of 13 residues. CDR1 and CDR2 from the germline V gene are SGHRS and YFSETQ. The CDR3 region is CASSSDRMYEQYF. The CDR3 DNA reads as TGCGCCAGCAGCTCAGACAGGATGTACGAGCAGTACTTC.

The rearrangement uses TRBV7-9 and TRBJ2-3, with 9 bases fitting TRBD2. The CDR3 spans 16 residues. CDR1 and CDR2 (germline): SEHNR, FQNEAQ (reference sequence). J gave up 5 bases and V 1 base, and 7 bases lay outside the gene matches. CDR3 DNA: TGTGCCAGCAGCTTAGGGCGGGCTAGCGGGAAAGATACGCAGTATTTT. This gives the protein CASSLGRASGKDTQYF.

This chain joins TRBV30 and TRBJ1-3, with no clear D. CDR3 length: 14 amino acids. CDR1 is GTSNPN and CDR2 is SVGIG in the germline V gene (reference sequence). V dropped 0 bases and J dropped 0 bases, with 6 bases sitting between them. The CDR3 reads CAWSVGRSGNTIYF. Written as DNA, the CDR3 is TGTGCCTGGAGTGTGGGTCGCTCTGGAAACACCATATATTTT. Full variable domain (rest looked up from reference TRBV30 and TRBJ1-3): SQTIHQWPATLVQPVGSPLSLECTVEGTSNPNLYWYRQAAGRGLQLLFYSVGIGQISSEVPQNLSASRPQDRQFILSSKKLLLSDSGFYLCAWSVGRSGNTIYFGEGSWLTVV.

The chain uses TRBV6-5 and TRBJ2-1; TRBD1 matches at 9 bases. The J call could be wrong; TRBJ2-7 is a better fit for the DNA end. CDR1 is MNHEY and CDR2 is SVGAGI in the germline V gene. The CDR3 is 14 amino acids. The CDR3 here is CASSYGTGRYEQYF. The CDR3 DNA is TGTGCCAGCAGTTACGGGACAGGGAGGTACGAGCAGTACTTC.

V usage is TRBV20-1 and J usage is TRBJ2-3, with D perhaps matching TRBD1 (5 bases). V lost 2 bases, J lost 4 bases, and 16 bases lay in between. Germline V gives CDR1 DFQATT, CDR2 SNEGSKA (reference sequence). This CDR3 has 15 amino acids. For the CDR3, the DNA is TGCAGTGCTAGACGAGGACAATCGGCGGCAGATACGCAGTATTTT. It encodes CSARRGQSAADTQYF.

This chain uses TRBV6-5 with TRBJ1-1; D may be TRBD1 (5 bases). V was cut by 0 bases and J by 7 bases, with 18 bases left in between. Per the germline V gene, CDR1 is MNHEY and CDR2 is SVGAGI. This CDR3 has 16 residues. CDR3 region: CASSYSTHGQLIEAFF. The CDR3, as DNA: TGTGCCAGCAGTTACTCGACCCACGGACAACTGATTGAAGCTTTCTTT.

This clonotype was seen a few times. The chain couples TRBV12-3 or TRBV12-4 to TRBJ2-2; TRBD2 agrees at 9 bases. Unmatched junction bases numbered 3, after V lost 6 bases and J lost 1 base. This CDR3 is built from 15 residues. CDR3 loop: CASRGTSRNTGELFF. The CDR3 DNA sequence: TGTGCCAGCAGGGGGACTAGCAGGAACACCGGGGAGCTGTTTTTT.

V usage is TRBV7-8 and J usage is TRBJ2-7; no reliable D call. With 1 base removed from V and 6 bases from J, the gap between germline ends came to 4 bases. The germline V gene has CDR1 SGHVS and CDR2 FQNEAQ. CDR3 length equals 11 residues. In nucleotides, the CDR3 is TGTGCCAGCAGCTTAGGTCTCGAGCAGTACTTC. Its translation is CASSLGLEQYF.

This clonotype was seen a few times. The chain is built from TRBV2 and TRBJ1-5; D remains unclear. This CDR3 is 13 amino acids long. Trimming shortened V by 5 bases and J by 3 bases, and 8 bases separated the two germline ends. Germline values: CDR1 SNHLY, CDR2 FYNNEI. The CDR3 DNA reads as TGTGCCAGCAGTTACGACCTCAATCAGCCCCAGCATTTT. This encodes CASSYDLNQPQHF.

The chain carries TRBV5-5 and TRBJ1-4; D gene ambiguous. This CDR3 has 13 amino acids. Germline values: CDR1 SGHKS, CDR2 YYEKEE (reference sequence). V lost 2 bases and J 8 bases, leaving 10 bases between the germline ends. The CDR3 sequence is CASSFSAEEKLFF. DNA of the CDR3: TGTGCCAGCAGCTTTTCGGCTGAGGAAAAACTGTTTTTT.

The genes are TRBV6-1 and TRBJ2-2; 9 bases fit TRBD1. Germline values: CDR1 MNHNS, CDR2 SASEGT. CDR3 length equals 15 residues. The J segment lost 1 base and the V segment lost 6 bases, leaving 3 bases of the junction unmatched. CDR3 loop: CASRTGQGNTGELFF. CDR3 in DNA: TGTGCCAGCAGGACGGGACAGGGGAACACCGGGGAGCTGTTTTTT.

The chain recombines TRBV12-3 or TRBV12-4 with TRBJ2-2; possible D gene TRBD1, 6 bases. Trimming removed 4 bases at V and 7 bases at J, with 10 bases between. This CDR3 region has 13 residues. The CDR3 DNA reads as TGTGCCAGCAGTTGGGACATCAACGGGGAGCTGTTTTTT. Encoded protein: CASSWDINGELFF.

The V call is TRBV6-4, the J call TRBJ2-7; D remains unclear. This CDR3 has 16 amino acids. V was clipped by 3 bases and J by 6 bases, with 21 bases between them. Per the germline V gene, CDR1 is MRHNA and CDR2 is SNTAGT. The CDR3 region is CASSEASGNTRSEQYF. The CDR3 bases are TGTGCCAGCAGTGAAGCTTCTGGGAATACCCGATCCGAGCAGTACTTC.

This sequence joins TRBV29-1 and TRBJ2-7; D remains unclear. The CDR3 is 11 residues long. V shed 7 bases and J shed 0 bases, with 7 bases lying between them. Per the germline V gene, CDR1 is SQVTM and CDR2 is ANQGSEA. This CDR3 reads CSATYSYEQYF. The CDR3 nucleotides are TGCAGCGCTACGTACTCCTACGAGCAGTACTTC.

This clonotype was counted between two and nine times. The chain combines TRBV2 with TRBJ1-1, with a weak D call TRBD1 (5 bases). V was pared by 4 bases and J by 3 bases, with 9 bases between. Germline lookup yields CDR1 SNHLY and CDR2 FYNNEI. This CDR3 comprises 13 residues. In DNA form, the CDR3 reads TGTGCCAGCAGTGGACGGGGGTACACTGAAGCTTTCTTT. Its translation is CASSGRGYTEAFF.

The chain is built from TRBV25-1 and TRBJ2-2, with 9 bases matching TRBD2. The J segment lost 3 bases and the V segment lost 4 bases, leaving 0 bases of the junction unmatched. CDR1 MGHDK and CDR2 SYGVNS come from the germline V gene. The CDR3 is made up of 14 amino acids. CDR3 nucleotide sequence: TGTGCCAGCAGTGGGACTAGCGACACCGGGGAGCTGTTTTTT. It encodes CASSGTSDTGELFF.

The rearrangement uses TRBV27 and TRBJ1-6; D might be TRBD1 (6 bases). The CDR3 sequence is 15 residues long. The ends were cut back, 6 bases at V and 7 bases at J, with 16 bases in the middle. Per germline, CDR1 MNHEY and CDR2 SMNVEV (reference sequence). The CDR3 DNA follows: TGTGCCAGCAGCCCGACAGGTACGGGCAATTCACCCCTCCACTTT. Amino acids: CASSPTGTGNSPLHF.

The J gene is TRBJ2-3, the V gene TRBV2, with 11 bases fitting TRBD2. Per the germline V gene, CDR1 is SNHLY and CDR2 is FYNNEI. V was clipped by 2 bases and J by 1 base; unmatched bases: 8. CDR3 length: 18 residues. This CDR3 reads CASSEYSGRAWGTDTQYF. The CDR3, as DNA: TGTGCCAGCAGTGAATATAGCGGGAGGGCCTGGGGCACAGATACGCAGTATTTT.

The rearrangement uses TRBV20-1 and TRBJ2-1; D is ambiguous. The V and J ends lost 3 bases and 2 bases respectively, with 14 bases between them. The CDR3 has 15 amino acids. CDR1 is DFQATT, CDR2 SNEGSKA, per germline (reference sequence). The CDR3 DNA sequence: TGCAGTGCTAGTAAAGCCCTTAATACCTACAATGAGCAGTTCTTC. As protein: CSASKALNTYNEQFF.

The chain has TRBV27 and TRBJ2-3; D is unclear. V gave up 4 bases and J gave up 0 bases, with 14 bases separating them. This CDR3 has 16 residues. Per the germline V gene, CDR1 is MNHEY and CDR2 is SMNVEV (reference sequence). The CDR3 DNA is TGTGCCAGCAGTTGGAATCGGAAAACTAGCACAGATACGCAGTATTTT. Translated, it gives CASSWNRKTSTDTQYF.

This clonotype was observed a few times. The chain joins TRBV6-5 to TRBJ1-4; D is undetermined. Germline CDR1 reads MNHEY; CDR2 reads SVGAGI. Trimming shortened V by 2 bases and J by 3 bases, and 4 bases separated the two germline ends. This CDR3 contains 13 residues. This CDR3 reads CASSYRANEKLFF. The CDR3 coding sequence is TGTGCCAGCAGTTACAGGGCTAATGAAAAACTGTTTTTT.

CDR3 nucleotide sequence: TGTGCCAGCAGTAACCCCGGGACAGGGAGCCACAATGAGCAGTTCTTC. Its translation is CASSNPGTGSHNEQFF. The rearrangement joins TRBV6-1 to TRBJ2-1; 9 nucleotides align to TRBD1. Trimming removed 5 bases from V and 5 bases from J; junction bases left unmatched: 10. The germline V gene encodes CDR1 MNHNS and CDR2 SASEGT. CDR3 length: 16 residues.

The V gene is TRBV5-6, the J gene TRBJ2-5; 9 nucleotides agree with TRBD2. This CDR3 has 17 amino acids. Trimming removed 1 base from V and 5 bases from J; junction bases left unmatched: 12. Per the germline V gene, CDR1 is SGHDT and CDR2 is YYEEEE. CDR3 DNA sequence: TGTGCCAGCAGCTTGAGGCTAGCGGGAAACTCCGGGGAGACCCAGTACTTC. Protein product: CASSLRLAGNSGETQYF.